The next 25 T cell receptor beta chains were all read from a single sample in a study of CD8+CD57+ T cells in acquired aplastic anemia. The template for TCR beta VDJ and CDR3 sequence profiling was genomic DNA. Using its own MiXCR run on the reads, TCRdb lists one record per CDR3 protein. Among about 180,000 distinct CDR3 sequences listed, 46% were seen once. Sequencing used sorted CD4+, CD8+, or CD8+CD57+ T cells (not recorded which) from PBMCs. The receptor set was obtained from a human donor in good health.

The chain uses TRBV28 and TRBJ2-5, with D perhaps TRBD2 (6 bases). The CDR3 is 14 amino acids. Trimming removed 1 base from V and 2 bases from J, with 8 bases in between. Germline V gene data show CDR1 as MDHEN and CDR2 as SYDVKM. CDR3 in DNA: TGTGCCAGCAGTTTATCTAGCGCTCAAGAGACCCAGTACTTC. This gives the protein CASSLSSAQETQYF.

Ten or more counts support this clonotype. The chain links TRBV29-1 to TRBJ2-4, with D maybe TRBD1 (5 bases). In germline, CDR1 is SQVTM, CDR2 ANQGSEA. V was cut by 4 bases and J by 6 bases, with 13 bases left in between. The CDR3 spans 13 residues. The CDR3 bases are TGCAGCGTTGTTTTGGTGCAGGGAAACATTCAGTACTTC. It yields the protein CSVVLVQGNIQYF.

This clonotype was detected only a few times. The chain carries TRBV20-1 and TRBJ1-1; TRBD1 is a possible D gene (6 bases). The V gene lost 1 base and the J gene lost 5 bases, with 11 bases spanning the gap. The V gene's germline CDR1 is DFQATT and CDR2 SNEGSKA (reference sequence). The length of the CDR3 is 13 residues. As DNA, the CDR3 is TGCAGTGCTAGAGGAAACAGGGATACTGAAGCTTTCTTT. It specifies CSARGNRDTEAFF.

This clonotype was counted only a few times. The chain is built from TRBV4-1 and TRBJ2-5, with 11 bases fitting TRBD2. V dropped 5 bases and J dropped 4; count of bases not matched to a gene: 6. The CDR3 is 15 residues long. In germline, CDR1 is MGHRA, CDR2 YSYEKL. CDR3 sequence: CASSFGSGGAETQYF. The DNA of the CDR3 is TGCGCCAGCAGCTTCGGTAGCGGGGGGGCAGAGACCCAGTACTTC.

This clonotype has a count of ten or more. Here the CDR3 reads CASSVARGNTGELFF. In DNA form, the CDR3 reads TGTGCCAGCAGCGTAGCTAGGGGAAACACCGGGGAGCTGTTTTTT. The chain joins TRBV9 to TRBJ2-2, with D possibly matching TRBD1 (5 bases). Germline V gene sequence: CDR1 SGDLS, CDR2 YYNGEE. The CDR3 covers 15 residues. Between the trimmed V and J ends, which lost 0 bases and 2 bases, there was a span of 8 bases.

This chain connects TRBV7-8 to TRBJ1-2; D is unresolved. Trimming shortened V by 5 bases and J by 5 bases, and 15 bases separated the two germline ends. Germline V gene data show CDR1 as SGHVS and CDR2 as FQNEAQ. The CDR3 has 14 amino acids. The CDR3: CASSVAGPNYGYTF. The CDR3 DNA reads TGTGCCAGCAGCGTCGCCGGACCGAATTATGGCTACACCTTC.

The chain carries TRBV19 and TRBJ1-2, with D possibly being TRBD1 (5 bases). Germline values: CDR1 LNHDA, CDR2 SQIVND (reference sequence). The CDR3 covers 12 residues. With 1 base removed from V and 6 bases from J, the gap between germline ends came to 6 bases. The CDR3 sequence is CASSIARDGYTF. DNA for the CDR3: TGTGCCAGTAGTATAGCCAGGGATGGCTACACCTTC. Full variable domain (missing parts from reference TRBV19 and TRBJ1-2): DGGITQSPKYLFRKEGQNVTLSCEQNLNHDAMYWYRQDPGQGLRLIYYSQIVNDFQKGDIAEGYSVSREKKESFPLTVTSAQKNPTAFYLCASSIARDGYTFGSGTRLTVV.

Concerning this clonotype itself: This may be a read error, as it is one base from a much larger clone. Without the conserved terminal phenylalanine or tryptophan, this CDR3 likely stems from a read error. This rearrangement joins TRBV5-5 to TRBJ2-3, with 9 bases matching TRBD1. Looked up from germline, CDR1 is SGHKS and CDR2 is YYEKEE (reference sequence). This CDR3 is built from 15 residues. V was clipped by 0 bases and J by 4 bases; unmatched bases: 3. CDR3 residues: CASSLDRGRPDTQYL. The CDR3 DNA is TGTGCCAGCAGCTTGGACAGGGGGCGCCCAGATACGCAGTATCTT.

This clonotype was recorded many times. The chain employs TRBV24-1 and TRBJ2-1; 8 nucleotides align to TRBD1. The CDR3 extends over 19 amino acids. The trim removed 2 bases at V and 0 bases at J, leaving 11 bases unmatched. CDR1 and CDR2 (germline): KGHDR, SFDVKD. In DNA form, the CDR3 reads TGTGCCACCAGTGATTCGCTAGTGCGGACAGGGTCCTCCTACAATGAGCAGTTCTTC. Its protein product is CATSDSLVRTGSSYNEQFF.

Ten or more counts support this clonotype. This chain's CDR3 is CSVATSGRADGELFF. CDR3 DNA sequence: TGCAGCGTCGCAACTAGCGGGAGGGCCGACGGGGAGCTGTTTTTT. This sequence joins TRBV29-1 and TRBJ2-2, with TRBD2 matching over 13 bases. The germline V gene has CDR1 SQVTM and CDR2 ANQGSEA. The V segment lost 6 bases and the J segment 7 bases; nucleotides outside the gene matches: 8. CDR3 size: 15 residues.

Details on this clonotype: A much larger clone differs by one base, so this may be a read error. The V call is TRBV2, the J call TRBJ2-4, with TRBD1 identical over 8 bases. Per germline, CDR1 SNHLY and CDR2 FYNNEI. This CDR3 has 17 residues. The CDR3 reads CACSVLGQGMVKNIQYF. CDR3 nucleotide sequence: TGTGCCTGCAGTGTATTAGGACAGGGAATGGTCAAAAACATTCAGTACTTC. The variable domain in full, completed from reference TRBV2 and TRBJ2-4, reads EPEVTQTPSHQVTQMGQEVILRCVPISNHLYFYWYRQILGQKVEFLVSFYNNEISEKSEIFDDQFSVERPDGSNFTLKIRSTKLEDSAMYFCACSVLGQGMVKNIQYFGAGTRLSVL.

The table lists this clonotype with many counts. The chain links TRBV5-1 to TRBJ2-2; D could derive from TRBD1 or TRBD2 (5 bases each). Germline values: CDR1 SGHRS, CDR2 YFSETQ. The length of the CDR3 is 14 residues. V lost 7 bases and J lost 2, with 12 bases in between. CDR3 residues: CASGLGTNTGELFF. DNA of the CDR3: TGCGCCAGCGGCCTCGGGACCAACACCGGGGAGCTGTTTTTT.

The gene calls are TRBV19 and TRBJ1-2; TRBD1 is a possible D gene (5 bases). Germline CDR1 LNHDA, CDR2 SQIVND (reference sequence). V gave up 2 bases and J gave up 5 bases, with 24 bases separating them. The CDR3 contains 18 residues. The CDR3 protein is CASSILGPGEAGIYGYTF. Here the CDR3 DNA reads TGTGCCAGTAGTATATTGGGACCCGGAGAGGCGGGAATTTATGGCTACACCTTC.

The J gene is TRBJ2-7, the V gene TRBV19; the match to TRBD1 covers 7 bases. The J segment lost 2 bases and the V segment lost 5 bases, leaving 6 bases of the junction unmatched. Per germline, CDR1 LNHDA and CDR2 SQIVND (reference sequence). The CDR3 runs to 14 residues. For the CDR3, the DNA is TGTGCCAGTAGTGTTCGACAGGGCCCCTACGAGCAGTACTTC. This codes for CASSVRQGPYEQYF.

This clonotype was seen many times. The chain couples TRBV19 to TRBJ1-5; 7 bases match TRBD1. V was pared by 3 bases and J by 0 bases, with 8 bases of the junction left unmatched. Germline CDR1 and CDR2: LNHDA and SQIVND (reference sequence). The CDR3 contains 17 residues. The DNA for the CDR3 is TGTGCCAGTAGTATCGGGACAGCTCTTTTTAGCAATCAGCCCCAGCATTTT. Amino acids: CASSIGTALFSNQPQHF.

This clonotype was counted many times. The V call is TRBV9, the J call TRBJ2-3; 10 bases are shared with TRBD2. Germline-derived CDR1 and CDR2 are SGDLS and YYNGEE. This CDR3 has 15 amino acids. J gave up 5 bases and V 0 bases, and 3 bases lay outside the gene matches. This CDR3 is CASSVAAGGVDTQYF. In nucleotides, the CDR3 is TGTGCCAGCAGCGTAGCAGCGGGAGGGGTAGATACGCAGTATTTT. Full variable domain (remainder filled in from reference TRBV9 and TRBJ2-3): DSGVTQTPKHLITATGQRVTLRCSPRSGDLSVYWYQQSLDQGLQFLIQYYNGEERAKGNILERFSAQQFPDLHSELNLSSLELGDSALYFCASSVAAGGVDTQYFGPGTRLTVL.

The V and J genes are TRBV11-2 and TRBJ1-3, with 7 bases that match TRBD1. The CDR3 extends over 17 amino acids. Germline trimming cut 7 bases from V and 2 bases from J; bases unmatched to any gene: 14. Germline V gives CDR1 SGHAT, CDR2 FQNNGV. CDR3 DNA sequence: TGTGCCAGCATCCCCACCCCGGACAGGCTGGCTGGAAACACCATATATTTT. As protein: CASIPTPDRLAGNTIYF.

V usage is TRBV28 and J usage is TRBJ2-5, with TRBD1 matching over 7 bases. After removal of 1 base from V and 2 bases from J, the junction contained 13 bases not matched to a gene. Per the germline V gene, CDR1 is MDHEN and CDR2 is SYDVKM. This CDR3 contains 18 residues. The CDR3 DNA reads TGTGCCAGCAGTTTATTTCTTCCCCACAGGGGTGTACAAGAGACCCAGTACTTC. Translation gives CASSLFLPHRGVQETQYF.

This chain links TRBV9 with TRBJ2-7; the match to TRBD2 covers 13 bases. The CDR3 spans 14 residues. With V trimmed by 2 bases and J by 6 bases, 2 bases remained unmatched. Looked up from germline, CDR1 is SGDLS and CDR2 is YYNGEE. CDR3 bases: TGTGCCAGCAGCGTGGGGACTAGCGGGGTCGAGCAGTACTTC. It specifies CASSVGTSGVEQYF.

On this clonotype: The junction departs from germline at one end; a sequencing error may be responsible. The chain joins TRBV24-1 to TRBJ2-2; the match to TRBD1 covers 10 bases. Germline CDR1 KGHDR, CDR2 SFDVKD. This CDR3 region has 15 residues. CDR3: CAASEGQGKTGELFF. For the CDR3, the DNA is TGTGCCGCCAGTGAGGGACAGGGGAAAACCGGGGAGCTGTTTTTT.

This clonotype was seen ten or more times. The chain has TRBV6-6 and TRBJ2-2; possible D gene TRBD2, 5 bases. Trimming stripped 0 bases from V and 0 bases from J, with 8 bases between. Germline V gene lookup returns CDR1 MNHNY and CDR2 SVGAGI (reference sequence). This CDR3 has 16 residues. CDR3 in DNA: TGTGCCAGCAGTTACTCTCTAGCAGCGAACACCGGGGAGCTGTTTTTT. Its translation: CASSYSLAANTGELFF.

This clonotype has a count of ten or more. The chain recombines TRBV19 with TRBJ1-5; 10 nucleotides agree with TRBD1. Germline V lookup: CDR1 LNHDA, CDR2 SQIVND (reference sequence). The CDR3 loop spans 16 amino acids. Losses at the gene ends were 4 bases for V and 1 base for J; bases not matched to a gene: 4. The CDR3 here is CASSTWTGGSNQPQHF. The CDR3 coding sequence is TGTGCCAGTAGTACCTGGACAGGGGGAAGCAATCAGCCCCAGCATTTT.

This clonotype was counted ten times or more. The rearrangement links TRBV2 to TRBJ2-3, with TRBD1 matching over 7 bases. Looked up from germline, CDR1 is SNHLY and CDR2 is FYNNEI. The CDR3 runs 13 residues. V shed 6 bases and J 2 bases; nucleotides not matched to a gene: 2. CDR3 sequence: CASRTGPTDTQYF. CDR3 nucleotide sequence: TGTGCCAGCAGGACAGGGCCCACAGATACGCAGTATTTT.

This clonotype was detected only once. The chain employs TRBV20-1 and TRBJ2-3; D ambiguous. Trimming removed 0 bases at V and 4 bases at J, with 11 bases between. The CDR3 extends over 14 amino acids. The germline V gene encodes CDR1 DFQATT and CDR2 SNEGSKA (reference sequence). The CDR3 loop reads CSARDRIGADTQYF. Written as DNA, the CDR3 is TGCAGTGCTAGAGATCGGATTGGCGCAGATACGCAGTATTTT.

This chain uses TRBV9 with TRBJ2-1; maybe TRBD2 (5 bases). V lost 0 bases and J lost 8, with 9 bases in between. Germline lookup yields CDR1 SGDLS and CDR2 YYNGEE. The CDR3 has 13 amino acids. The CDR3 region is CASSVGRGYEQFF. The CDR3 DNA follows: TGTGCCAGCAGCGTAGGACGGGGTTATGAGCAGTTCTTC.